These 4 T cell receptor beta chains were sequenced from one sample in a study of cytomegalovirus exposure and HLA in healthy donors. PCR employed 60 Vbeta and 13 Jbeta primers. Profiled with immunoSEQ multiplex PCR; TCRdb holds only in-frame clones, not every one. The sample carries approximately 100,000 clones, over 65% recorded once. Sequenced sample: PBMCs. All receptors come from a male donor in good health and CMV-seronegative.

The genes are TRBV15 and TRBJ2-1; TRBD2 matches at 9 bases. This CDR3 spans 16 amino acids. V lost 3 bases to trimming and J lost 6 bases; unmatched junction nucleotides: 9. Germline-derived CDR1 and CDR2 are LNHNV and YYDKDF (reference sequence). The CDR3 DNA sequence: TGTGCCACCAGCAGGATACTGGCGGGAGGGGGCAATGAGCAGTTCTTC. Amino acids: CATSRILAGGGNEQFF.

The CDR3 loop is CASSRSGPGNYGYTF. In nucleotides, the CDR3 is TGTGCCAGCAGTCGGTCCGGGCCGGGGAACTATGGCTACACCTTC. V usage is TRBV6-5 and J usage is TRBJ1-2; unclear D gene. V lost 5 bases and J 2 bases, leaving 15 bases between the germline ends. The germline V gene has CDR1 MNHEY and CDR2 SVGAGI. The CDR3 is made up of 15 amino acids.

The J gene is TRBJ2-3, the V gene TRBV4-1; 8 nucleotides agree with TRBD2. Germline CDR1 is MGHRA and CDR2 is YSYEKL. This CDR3 has 16 residues. V was clipped by 6 bases and J by 2 bases; unmatched bases: 10. The DNA for the CDR3 is TGCGCCAGCAGTCGACCGGGACTAGGATCCACAGATACGCAGTATTTT. It yields the protein CASSRPGLGSTDTQYF.

The sample holds a few counts of this clone. The chain has TRBV10-3 and TRBJ1-1, with a tentative D call TRBD1 (6 bases). Germline CDR1 and CDR2: ENHRY and SYGVKD. V was cut by 7 bases and J by 2 bases, with 11 bases left in between. This CDR3 comprises 13 residues. CDR3 region: CAITRGGNTEAFF. The CDR3 nucleotides are TGTGCCATCACCCGAGGGGGAAACACTGAAGCTTTCTTT.